The clone carrying this T cell receptor beta chain has at least ten counts. Antigen specificity is unknown. TCRdb reanalysed the multiplex PCR reads using MiXCR and keeps one entry per CDR3 protein. The sample records under 350,000 distinct CDR3 sequences, roughly 30% being singletons. These data come from a study of breast tumors, draining lymph nodes, adjacent tissues. Study observations and caveats: That most tumor T cells come from lymph nodes remained unproven. Tumor repertoires ranked between lymph nodes and nontumor tissue in diversity, with V and J gene preferences.

This CDR3 comprises 16 residues. The germline V gene has CDR1 ENHRY and CDR2 SYGVKD. Trimming removed 1 base from V and 0 bases from J, with 7 bases in between. Samples came from axillary lymph nodes draining the breast cancer. Sequenced material: axillary lymph node tissue. This TCR was sampled from a female donor with breast cancer. Some clones in this sample may be carry-over from other donors' samples. This chain links TRBV10-3 with TRBJ2-6; D is unresolved. CDR3 amino acids: CAISELGSSGANVLTF. The CDR3 nucleotides read TGTGCCATCAGTGAGTTAGGTAGCTCTGGGGCCAACGTCCTGACTTTC.